These 21 T cell receptor beta chains share one sample of origin, sequenced in a study of a mutant IDH1 vaccine in newly diagnosed glioma. Clones were read by immunoSEQ multiplex PCR, and TCRdb kept only the in-frame ones, dropping some. The sample lists tens of thousands of clones, roughly four fifths seen once, with approximately 22% in the top ten. Stated time point: week 5, during vaccination. Every single dose of the vaccine, 300 ug of mutant IDH1 20-mer peptide, came with topical imiquimod. For these receptors, no antigen is known. The sample here was PBMCs, taken from a glioma patient whose treatment included an IDH1 peptide vaccine. These receptors were taken from a man aged 25-45 years with glioma.

The V and J genes are TRBV27 and TRBJ2-7, with TRBD1 identical over 8 bases. V shed 8 bases, J shed 3 bases, and the junction held 12 bases outside the gene matches. Germline values: CDR1 MNHEY, CDR2 SMNVEV (reference sequence). This CDR3 region has 15 residues. CDR3 protein: CASRPRTGSIYEQYF. The DNA for the CDR3 is TGTGCCAGCCGACCCAGGACAGGGTCCATCTACGAGCAGTACTTC.

This chain connects TRBV27 to TRBJ2-7, with a tentative D call TRBD2 (5 bases). This CDR3 comprises 14 residues. Germline assignment: CDR1 MNHEY and CDR2 SMNVEV (reference sequence). Between the trimmed V and J ends, which lost 2 bases and 3 bases, there was a span of 11 bases. Here the CDR3 DNA reads TGTGCCAGCAGTTTACTCCCAAGCGGCTACGAGCAGTACTTC. Amino acids: CASSLLPSGYEQYF.

This chain connects TRBV6-6 to TRBJ2-2, with 7 nucleotides matching TRBD1. The CDR3 covers 13 residues. The V gene's germline CDR1 is MNHNY and CDR2 SVGAGI (reference sequence). V was clipped by 7 bases and J by 4 bases; unmatched bases: 3. The CDR3 spells CASIPGGTGELFF. The DNA of the CDR3 is TGTGCCAGCATTCCAGGGGGCACCGGGGAGCTGTTTTTT.

The CDR3, as DNA: TGCGCCAGCAGGAGGACAGGGTGGAACACTGAAGCTTTCTTT. Protein sequence: CASRRTGWNTEAFF. The chain uses TRBV5-1 and TRBJ1-1; 8 nucleotides agree with TRBD1. V dropped 5 bases and J dropped 1; count of bases not matched to a gene: 4. The CDR3 spans 14 residues. Germline CDR1 SGHRS, CDR2 YFSETQ.

This chain uses TRBV7-2 with TRBJ1-3; TRBD1 matches at 7 bases. Trimming cost V 1 base and J 1 base; bases outside gene matches: 4. The CDR3 is 16 residues long. Looked up from germline, CDR1 is SGHTA and CDR2 is FQGNSA. The CDR3 reads CASSLEGRGSGNTIYF. The CDR3 DNA is TGTGCCAGCAGCTTAGAGGGCAGGGGGTCTGGAAACACCATATATTTT.

This rearrangement joins TRBV30 to TRBJ2-6; 8 nucleotides align to TRBD2. V lost 0 bases and J lost 0; bases outside the gene matches: 4. The CDR3 length is 17 residues. Germline V gives CDR1 GTSNPN, CDR2 SVGIG (reference sequence). This chain's CDR3 is CAWSVLGGASGANVLTF. The CDR3, as DNA: TGTGCCTGGAGTGTACTCGGGGGGGCCTCTGGGGCCAACGTCCTGACTTTC.

The rearrangement uses TRBV6-5 and TRBJ1-2; no clear D. The CDR3 sequence is 16 residues long. The germline CDR1 and CDR2 sequences are MNHEY and SVGAGI. V lost 2 bases and J 7 bases, leaving 20 bases between the germline ends. The CDR3 bases are TGTGCCAGCAGTTACGCGTCGGGAGGAGTTCTCGGTGGCTACACCTTC. It yields the protein CASSYASGGVLGGYTF.

The J gene is TRBJ2-3, the V gene TRBV7-2, with D uncertain. The CDR3 runs 13 residues. Germline values: CDR1 SGHTA, CDR2 FQGNSA. Trimming took off 1 base at V and 4 bases at J, with 6 bases between the two ends. The CDR3 DNA reads TGTGCCAGCAGCTTAGAGTATGCAGATACGCAGTATTTT. Its protein is CASSLEYADTQYF.

The J gene is TRBJ1-5, the V gene TRBV27; 9 bases fit TRBD1. V trimming: 4 bases; J trimming: 6 bases; junction bases outside the gene matches: 4. There are 14 residues in the CDR3. The germline V gene encodes CDR1 MNHEY and CDR2 SMNVEV (reference sequence). CDR3 coding DNA: TGTGCCAGCAGTTCTACAGGGGGCACTCAGCCCCAGCATTTT. Amino acid sequence: CASSSTGGTQPQHF.

The V and J genes are TRBV6-1 and TRBJ1-1; D gene ambiguous. Between the trimmed V and J ends, which lost 1 base and 1 base, there was a span of 4 bases. The CDR3 is made up of 13 amino acids. Germline lookup yields CDR1 MNHNS and CDR2 SASEGT. The CDR3 DNA is TGTGCCAGCAGTGAAGTCTGGAACACTGAAGCTTTCTTT. It codes for CASSEVWNTEAFF.

The CDR3 loop is CASSQGGDYEQYF. Here the CDR3 DNA reads TGCGCCAGCAGCCAAGGCGGGGACTACGAGCAGTACTTC. This chain uses TRBV4-1 with TRBJ2-7; perhaps TRBD2 as D (6 bases). V was trimmed by 1 base and J by 3 bases, leaving 7 bases between them. Germline CDR1 and CDR2: MGHRA and YSYEKL. The length of the CDR3 is 13 residues.

The chain recombines TRBV28 with TRBJ1-1; 9 positions agree with TRBD1. The germline V gene encodes CDR1 MDHEN and CDR2 SYDVKM. The CDR3 spans 17 residues. Trimming at V came to 3 bases and at J to 1 base, leaving 9 bases not matched to a gene. CDR3 coding DNA: TGTGCCAGCAGTTTCCCCGGGACAGGGTATAGGAACACTGAAGCTTTCTTT. This sequence encodes CASSFPGTGYRNTEAFF.

The V and J genes are TRBV6-1 and TRBJ2-1; no reliable D call. The V end was cut by 3 bases, the J end by 7 bases, with 7 bases between. CDR1 MNHNS and CDR2 SASEGT come from the germline V gene. The CDR3 contains 12 residues. The CDR3 DNA reads as TGTGCCAGCAGTGATAGTGGAAATGAGCAGTTCTTC. Translating gives CASSDSGNEQFF.

V usage is TRBV14 and J usage is TRBJ1-5; D may be TRBD1 (5 bases). Looked up from germline, CDR1 is SGHDN and CDR2 is FVKESK. The CDR3 is made up of 15 amino acids. V was trimmed by 0 bases and J by 4 bases, leaving 10 bases between them. DNA of the CDR3: TGTGCCAGCAGCCAAGACGGGGGAGGGAATCAGCCCCAGCATTTT. It is translated as CASSQDGGGNQPQHF.

J is TRBJ2-5 and V is TRBV2; 8 positions match TRBD2. V lost 8 bases and J lost 5; bases outside the gene matches: 10. This CDR3 comprises 14 residues. The germline CDR1 and CDR2 sequences are SNHLY and FYNNEI. The CDR3 is CASASGRAGETQYF. The CDR3 DNA follows: TGTGCCAGCGCCTCCGGGAGGGCCGGGGAGACCCAGTACTTC.

J is TRBJ1-3 and V is TRBV6-1; D is uncertain. In germline, CDR1 is MNHNS, CDR2 SASEGT. Trimming cost V 4 bases and J 4 bases, with 8 bases left between them. The CDR3 contains 13 residues. The CDR3 sequence is CASSASHGNTIYF. The CDR3 DNA sequence: TGTGCCAGCAGTGCTTCACACGGAAACACCATATATTTT.

V usage is TRBV5-4 and J usage is TRBJ2-7; the match to TRBD1 covers 9 bases. After removal of 0 bases from V and 4 bases from J, the junction contained 5 bases not matched to a gene. Germline values: CDR1 SGHNT, CDR2 YYREEE (reference sequence). The length of the CDR3 is 15 residues. For the CDR3, the DNA is TGTGCCAGCAGCTTGGATTTGGGACAGGGATACGAGCAGTACTTC. Encoded protein: CASSLDLGQGYEQYF. Full variable domain (remainder filled in from reference TRBV5-4 and TRBJ2-7): ETGVTQSPTHLIKTRGQQVTLRCSSQSGHNTVSWYQQALGQGPQFIFQYYREEENGRGNFPPRFSGLQFPNYSSELNVNALELDDSALYLCASSLDLGQGYEQYFGPGTRLTVT.

This chain uses TRBV29-1 with TRBJ2-5; 7 bases line up with TRBD2. The CDR3 sequence is 13 residues long. Germline CDR1 reads SQVTM; CDR2 reads ANQGSEA. Germline trimming cut 3 bases from V and 1 base from J; bases unmatched to any gene: 2. CDR3 nucleotides: TGCAGCGTTGACGGGGGGTTCCAAGAGACCCAGTACTTC. This gives the protein CSVDGGFQETQYF.

This chain uses TRBV14 with TRBJ1-1; D not certain. There are 13 residues in the CDR3. The germline gives CDR1 SGHDN, CDR2 FVKESK. The V gene lost 1 base and the J gene lost 11 bases, with 14 bases spanning the gap. CDR3 protein: CASSQGFSGGAFF. Here the CDR3 DNA reads TGTGCCAGCAGCCAAGGCTTCTCCGGTGGGGCTTTCTTT.

This rearrangement joins TRBV5-4 to TRBJ2-2; 7 nucleotides line up with TRBD2. With 9 bases clipped from V and 1 base from J, the junction kept 6 bases outside the gene matches. The CDR3 contains 14 residues. Germline V CDR1 and CDR2: SGHNT, YYREEE (reference sequence). The CDR3 is CATGLAENTGELFF. In DNA form, the CDR3 reads TGTGCCACCGGTCTAGCGGAGAACACCGGGGAGCTGTTTTTT.

V is TRBV5-1 and J is TRBJ1-1; D not certain. Germline V gene lookup returns CDR1 SGHRS and CDR2 YFSETQ. V gave up 0 bases and J gave up 2 bases, with 8 bases separating them. CDR3 length: 14 amino acids. CDR3 protein: CASSLELRNTEAFF. Here the CDR3 DNA reads TGCGCCAGCAGCTTGGAGCTGAGAAACACTGAAGCTTTCTTT.